This T cell receptor (beta chain) was sequenced in a study of cytomegalovirus exposure and HLA in healthy donors (dated by TCRdb to 2016 to 2017). For the wider study: According to an earlier analysis of around 600 of the donors, roughly 180 million T cells yielded roughly 110 million unique TCR beta sequences and more than 250 Gb of sequence data. To study patterns of TCR occurrence, a later analysis re-analyzed previously published TCR beta repertoires from several hundred donors and added high-resolution HLA genotyping. Using immunosequencing, the study profiled T cell repertoires from 500 to 800 subjects and related those repertoires to cytomegalovirus serostatus. Genome-wide SNP genotypes for about 55% of the 666 donors were used in a later genetic analysis, which treated that subset as a discovery cohort. All discovery cohort repertoires had been generated on a single sequencing platform. Around 320 gigabases of sequencing data and approximately 93 million unique TCR sequences were included in an early release covering roughly 600 HLA-typed donors. The study was designed to test whether signatures of past pathogen exposure could be identified by cataloging public T cell receptors. Four or five DR-DQ haplotypes were treated as single units for association and clustering because of strong linkage in the cohort. The number of donors typed differed by locus, with 629-630 for A, B, C, DRB1 and DQB1, around 560 for DQA1, 600 to 610 for DPA1, and approximately 470 for DPB1. Rather than using new phenotypic data, the later analysis identified candidate immune exposures from TCR beta sequences and from how often those sequences occurred across donors. To predict cytomegalovirus infection status, the study combined high-throughput TCR immunosequencing, statistical association of individual TCRs with disease status, and machine learning. Donor age, sex, ethnicity and CMV serostatus were compiled alongside the repertoire data. HLA typing covered class I and class II loci at four-digit resolution. An earlier analysis of several hundred of the donors applied high-throughput TCR beta sequencing to assess whether each TCR beta V gene segment acted as functional or pseudogenic. A separate validation cohort of roughly 110 different subjects was used in addition to the roughly 670-subject first cohort. Of the approximately 370 genotyped donors, roughly 76% were placed in the genetic ancestry cluster associated with self-reported Caucasian donors. Across some 400 genotyped donors of the cohort, an average of about 240,000 unique TCR beta nucleotide sequences per donor were sequenced, and about a sixth of those sequences were non-productive. The research as a whole found: Roughly uniform sequencing depth across donors was assumed in presence/absence analyses, although this assumption may not hold. The 87-base-pair reads could not distinguish some IMGT-functional V segments, including TRBV6-2 and TRBV6-3, so those segments were excluded. In a later analysis, several top co-occurrence clusters were reported to appear linked to parvovirus B19, influenza, CMV and Epstein-Barr virus. The classifier was reported to diagnose cytomegalovirus status with high specificity and sensitivity in both the original cohort and the validation cohort. In a later analysis, most CMV-associated TCR beta chains were found to appear HLA-restricted, with HLA associations seemingly driven largely by CMV exposure. An association between a missense DCLRE1C variant and V-gene and J-gene trimming of TCR beta chains was found in a later genetic analysis and replicated in an independent cohort. Correlated functional status among segregating V segments might be attributable to linkage disequilibrium, but an unknown experimental factor could not be ruled out. CMV serostatus was the only immune exposure information available for the cohort. In this cohort, only TCR beta chains were sequenced, and detectable features were limited by the absence of alpha or paired-chain data. Because HLA typing was missing for some donors at each locus, association tests included only the typed subset. It was suggested by the authors that the approach could potentially be generalized to other disease states and immunological phenotypes. When HLA alleles, especially DR and DQ, strongly co-occurred, TCR associations were difficult to assign to individual alleles. An earlier analysis of some 560 of the donors showed that most TCR beta V segments appeared in productive rearrangements either about 87% or about 30% of the time, which broadly matched IMGT annotations. A cluster of highly shared sequence variants was judged likely to be a technical artifact of the sequencing pipeline. A later genetic analysis reported fewer N-insertions in productive TCRs among donors in an Asian-associated ancestry cluster than the approximately 670-donor mean. In vitro tests confirmed that a few of the cytomegalovirus-associated TCR beta chains recognize cytomegalovirus antigens. In a later analysis, HLA-associated TCR beta chains were found to be more clonally expanded and to have lower generation probabilities than equally common non-associated chains. Across donors, most TCR sequences were observed very rarely, whereas some public TCRs were present in many individuals. The earlier analysis of some 560 of the donors excluded approximately 17 rarely observed V segments, including chromosome 9 orphons, because counts were too low. According to a later analysis, TCR association rates differed among HLA loci, with DRB1 alleles showing the most associated TCRs and HLA-C alleles showing the fewest. In a later analysis, around 17,000 TCR beta sequences were associated with specific HLA alleles at a false discovery rate of 0.05. A further reported finding was that TCR beta sequences accurately predicted the HLA-A and HLA-B alleles for most subjects in the first cohort. The study gave a list of 150 to 200 TCR beta chains associated with cytomegalovirus.

To note about this clone: Its antigen remains undetermined. It has no much larger one-base neighbor in the sample; base qualities were not kept.

Libraries were built with the immunoSEQ multiplex PCR assay. The multiplex PCR relied on a mix of 60 forward primers for TCR Vbeta segments and 13 reverse primers for TCR Jbeta segments. Amplification of the CDR3 region of rearranged TCR beta genes was performed with a multiplex PCR assay on genomic DNA. On the Illumina HiSeq System, the amplified TCR beta libraries were sequenced as 87-base-pair reads. On the authors' methods: A later analysis tallied about 77 million unique TCR beta chains across the 666 repertoires, and approximately 12 million of those chains were shared by two or more donors. To remove PCR and sequencing errors, raw reads were error-corrected and collapsed into unique sequences using a nearest-neighbor algorithm that merged closely related sequences. CDR3 sequences were aligned to IMGT reference sequences to assign V, D and J gene segments. For a sequence to be retained, a match of at least six nucleotides was required to both a V gene segment and a J gene segment. Rearrangements were called productive when the CDR3 lacked stop codons and stayed in frame with V and J; all others were non-productive. CDR3 was defined by IMGT convention, running from the second conserved V-encoded cysteine to the conserved J-encoded phenylalanine. The earlier analysis of roughly 590 of the donors excluded sequences that lacked an unambiguous match to a single V gene segment. In an earlier analysis of 450 to 700 of the donors, V segments were called functional above 56.7% productive rearrangements and were called segregating when the between-donor standard deviation exceeded 5%. A statistical classification framework was developed to diagnose cytomegalovirus status using the catalog of TCR beta chain sequences. In a later analysis, TCR nucleotide sequences were compared against IMGT/GENE-DB human TR gene sequences so that V and J genes could be assigned. In a later analysis, CDR3 sequences and most-parsimonious VDJ recombination scenarios were assigned using the TCRdist pipeline. In a later analysis, every TCR beta chain was defined by the combination of its CDR3 amino acid sequence and its V-gene family, and reads without a unique V-gene family were dropped. As a way to deal with suspected cross-contamination and a sequencing artifact, a later analysis dropped 640 or so nucleotide sequences that were highly shared and had low generation probability. In a later analysis, a clonal expansion index for each public chain was calculated from normalized within-repertoire ranks of inferred template counts. In a later analysis, generation probabilities were computed using a VDJ recombination model fitted to out-of-frame rearrangements, and the results were checked against IGoR. In a later analysis, TCR-TCR, TCR-HLA and TCR-CMV co-occurrence was scored with hypergeometric tests, and a repertoire-size bias correction was applied to TCR pairs. To estimate false discovery rates, a later analysis permuted the HLA or CMV assignments 20 times. In a later analysis, co-occurring TCRs were grouped with DBSCAN, and TCRdist sequence similarity was added when clustering was performed within HLA-allele-positive subsets. For co-occurrence clustering, repertoires with fewer than 30,000 or more than 120,000 public chains were excluded, along with four to six repertoires with anomalous nucleotide sharing. TCRdb took over this immuneACCESS table, retaining in-frame rearrangements with V and J assigned. Such tables are incomplete; in checked studies, under half of the missing clones stem from an unresolved V gene, and the remainder is unexplained. Clonal size and the V and J genes are those of that table, whereas D and trimming came from the DNA. The sample data list about 96,000 clones, and approximately 79% of these were observed just once. Together, the top ten hold approximately 3% of the sample.

The CDR3 starts with the cysteine, ends with the phenylalanine, and has 16 residues. Only the CDR3 region is kept as DNA, spanning 48 bases read in frame from base 1. At the junction V is shortened by 2 bases and J by 1 base, with 13 bases in between. CDR1 and CDR2 are drawn from the germline V gene: MNHEY, SVGAGI. The cohort consisted of 670 or so healthy bone marrow donors. All cohort members were sampled while nominally healthy, although unrecorded immune exposures were likely present. The donor was CMV seronegative and belonged to the group of approximately 320 seronegative cohort members. Every donor gave a peripheral blood sample, and the peripheral blood mononuclear cells from that sample were used for TCR beta sequencing. Genomic DNA extraction from the blood cell samples was performed with the Qiagen DNeasy Blood Extraction Kit.

The sample was PBMCs. The chain uses TRBV6-5 and TRBJ2-3; the D gene is perhaps TRBD2, from 6 matching bases. The TCR originated in a man in his thirties or forties in good health and CMV-seronegative. The nucleotide sequence is TGTGCCAGCAGTTACATGGCGGGGAGTCGCACAGATACGCAGTATTTT. It encodes CASSYMAGSRTDTQYF.